This TCR beta chain was captured by sequencing in a study of regulatory T cells in long-lasting Graves disease. Broader study findings: Persistent disease preferred TRBV28, TRBJ1-2 and TRBJ2-5.

Specified time point: persistent/refractory GD, antithyroid drugs over 5 years with positive TRAb. From RNA extracted from PBMCs, the TCR library was made. HTBI primers from iRepertoire and Arm-PCR of CDR3 regions yielded the TCR beta libraries. TCRdb independently ran MiXCR on the multiplex PCR reads; one entry per CDR3 protein. The data contain about 460,000 distinct CDR3 sequences, approximately 23% of them seen just once; the ten biggest clones take up under 15%. This clonotype was counted only a few times. Antigen unknown. The V and J ends lost 10 bases and 4 bases respectively, with 10 bases between them. CDR3 length equals 11 residues. Germline V gene lookup returns CDR1 MDHEN and CDR2 SYDVKM.

The clonotype comes from a female donor with Graves disease. The sample was peripheral blood mononuclear cells (PBMCs), taken when the disease was refractory, from a patient treated with antithyroid drugs. This chain uses TRBV28 with TRBJ1-1; tentatively, D is TRBD1 (6 bases). CDR3 loop: CATGAGTEAFF. In DNA form, the CDR3 reads TGTGCCACAGGGGCAGGCACTGAAGCTTTCTTT.